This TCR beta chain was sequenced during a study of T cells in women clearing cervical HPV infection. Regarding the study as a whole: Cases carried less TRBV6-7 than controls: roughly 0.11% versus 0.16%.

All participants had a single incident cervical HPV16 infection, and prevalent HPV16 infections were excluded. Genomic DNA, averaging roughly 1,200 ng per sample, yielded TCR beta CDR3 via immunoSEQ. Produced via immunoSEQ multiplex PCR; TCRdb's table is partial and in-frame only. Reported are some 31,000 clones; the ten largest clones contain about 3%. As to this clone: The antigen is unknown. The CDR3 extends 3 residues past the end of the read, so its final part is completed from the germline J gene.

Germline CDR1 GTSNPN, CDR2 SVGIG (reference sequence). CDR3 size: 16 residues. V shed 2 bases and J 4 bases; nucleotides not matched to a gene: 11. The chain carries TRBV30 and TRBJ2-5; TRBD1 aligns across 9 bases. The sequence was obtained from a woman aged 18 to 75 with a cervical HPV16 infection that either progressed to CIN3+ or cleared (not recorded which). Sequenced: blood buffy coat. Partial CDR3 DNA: TGTGCCTGGAGTCATGGCGGGGACAGGGAAACAGAGACC. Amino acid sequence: CAWSHGGDRETET. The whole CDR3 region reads CAWSHGGDRETETQYF.